The 22 T cell receptor beta chains presented below share a single source sample, sequenced in a study of early T cells in non-severe SARS-CoV-2 infection. One entry per CDR3 protein results from TCRdb running MiXCR on the 5' RACE reads. The table lists 65,000 to 95,000 distinct CDR3 sequences, around 15% of them singletons. The sequenced sample consisted of whole blood. Receptors originate from an adult who was a healthcare worker with PCR-confirmed SARS-CoV-2 infection or an uninfected control (not recorded which).

This clonotype was seen many times. The chain has TRBV12-5 and TRBJ1-1; the D is unclear. Trimming stripped 4 bases from V and 2 bases from J, with 14 bases between. This CDR3 has 15 residues. The germline V gene has CDR1 LGHNT and CDR2 FRNRAP. The chain's CDR3 is CASGSSRGTNTEAFF. In DNA form, the CDR3 reads TGTGCTAGTGGTTCCTCCCGTGGAACTAACACTGAAGCTTTCTTT.

This clonotype is judged medium-sized. The genes are TRBV25-1 and TRBJ2-3, with a possible D match to TRBD1 (6 bases). Between the trimmed V and J ends, which lost 6 bases and 2 bases, there was a span of 12 bases. The CDR3 runs 14 residues. CDR1 is MGHDK, CDR2 SYGVNS, per germline. CDR3 region: CASSVGDNTDTQYF. Written as DNA, the CDR3 is TGTGCCAGCAGCGTAGGGGACAACACAGATACGCAGTATTTT. Combining the CDR3 with reference TRBV25-1 and TRBJ2-3 gives the whole variable domain EADIYQTPRYLVIGTGKKITLECSQTMGHDKMYWYQQDPGMELHLIHYSYGVNSTEKGDLSSESTVSRIRTEHFPLTLESARPSHTSQYLCASSVGDNTDTQYFGPGTRLTVL.

V and J are TRBV7-6 and TRBJ2-1, with TRBD2 matching 7 bases. The J segment lost 3 bases and the V segment lost 5 bases, leaving 4 bases of the junction unmatched. The CDR3 sequence is 14 residues long. Germline V gene lookup returns CDR1 SGHVS and CDR2 FNYEAQ. Written as DNA, the CDR3 is TGTGCCAGCAGCCGGACTAGTAACTACAATGAGCAGTTCTTC. Translated: CASSRTSNYNEQFF.

This rearrangement joins TRBV4-1 to TRBJ2-1, with 12 bases aligning to TRBD2. Germline V lookup: CDR1 MGHRA, CDR2 YSYEKL. CDR3 length: 17 amino acids. Trimming cost V 4 bases and J 4 bases; bases outside gene matches: 8. CDR3 DNA sequence: TGCGCCAGCAGCCTCATAACTAGCGGGGGGAAGTACAATGAGCAGTTCTTC. This translates into CASSLITSGGKYNEQFF.

DNA for the CDR3: TGCAGCGTCAATCGGGGGACGGTGCAGTACTTC. Protein sequence: CSVNRGTVQYF. The chain uses TRBV29-1 and TRBJ2-7, with D perhaps TRBD2 (6 bases). Germline CDR1 SQVTM, CDR2 ANQGSEA. The CDR3 is 11 amino acids. Trimming removed 6 bases at V and 9 bases at J, with 15 bases between.

The rearrangement uses TRBV12-3 or TRBV12-4 and TRBJ2-7; no definite D call. With 5 bases removed from V and 6 bases from J, the gap between germline ends came to 11 bases. This CDR3 has 12 residues. In DNA form, the CDR3 reads TGTGCCAGCAGTCGGTGGGTAGGCGAGCAGTACTTC. Translated, it gives CASSRWVGEQYF.

The chain is built from TRBV6-2 or TRBV6-3 and TRBJ2-7; possibly TRBD2 for D (5 bases). The length of the CDR3 is 12 residues. Germline V gene data show CDR1 as MNHEY and CDR2 as SVGEGT. V dropped 4 bases and J dropped 5 bases, with 9 bases sitting between them. CDR3 protein: CASSFAGNEQYF. The CDR3 nucleotides are TGTGCCAGCAGTTTTGCGGGTAACGAGCAGTACTTC.

The rearrangement uses TRBV11-2 and TRBJ2-3, with TRBD1 matching over 7 bases. In germline, CDR1 is SGHAT, CDR2 FQNNGV. This CDR3 is 16 amino acids long. Trimming at V came to 2 bases and at J to 1 base, leaving 6 bases not matched to a gene. This CDR3 reads CASSLMRGQGTDTQYF. In DNA, the CDR3 is TGTGCCAGCAGCTTAATGAGGGGGCAGGGCACAGATACGCAGTATTTT.

This clonotype was counted between two and nine times. The chain is built from TRBV5-1 and TRBJ1-6; D unresolved. The CDR3 runs to 14 residues. Germline assignment: CDR1 SGHRS and CDR2 YFSETQ. Deletions cut 1 base from V and 8 bases from J, with 10 bases between. The CDR3 region has the DNA TGCGCCAGCAGCTTGTCAAACGGGGATTCACCCCTCCACTTT. Amino acids: CASSLSNGDSPLHF.

J is TRBJ2-3 and V is TRBV3-1; possibly TRBD1 for D (5 bases). CDR1 and CDR2 from the germline V gene are LGHDT and YNNKEL (reference sequence). The CDR3 has 13 residues. Trimming took 2 bases from V and 9 from J, leaving 12 bases between them. DNA for the CDR3: TGTGCCAGCAGCCAATCCCCCAGGGAAACGCAGTATTTT. Protein product: CASSQSPRETQYF.

This clonotype was picked up a small number of times. The chain has TRBV6-2 or TRBV6-3 and TRBJ1-6; weak D call: TRBD1 (6 bases). Trimming removed 2 bases from V and 8 bases from J, with 13 bases in between. The CDR3 has 15 residues. CDR1 is MNHEY, CDR2 SVGEGT, per germline. The CDR3 protein is CASSYQGIQDSPLHF. The CDR3, as DNA: TGTGCCAGCAGTTACCAGGGGATCCAGGATTCACCCCTCCACTTT.

This clonotype was picked up a small number of times. Germline is not matched at one junction end, which may reflect a read error. The chain carries TRBV2 and TRBJ2-5; 8 bases are shared with TRBD1. The CDR3 length is 12 residues. Germline loops: CDR1 SNHLY, CDR2 FYNNEI. CDR3 nucleotides: TGTGCCAGCAGTGAAAACTCCGGGACAGGCGACTTC. As protein: CASSENSGTGDF.

The table lists this clonotype with many counts. V gene TRBV12-3 or TRBV12-4 combines with J gene TRBJ1-6; no clear D gene. Trimming removed 5 bases from V and 8 bases from J, with 10 bases in between. The CDR3 is made up of 13 amino acids. This chain's CDR3 is CASSALTYSPLHF. In DNA form, the CDR3 reads TGTGCCAGCAGTGCGCTGACTTATTCACCCCTCCACTTT.

The chain joins TRBV12-5 to TRBJ1-1; D is uncertain. Trimming left V 1 base short and J 5 bases short, with 14 bases between. Per the germline V gene, CDR1 is LGHNT and CDR2 is FRNRAP. This CDR3 is 15 amino acids long. For the CDR3, the DNA is TGTGCTAGTGGTTTGGCCGATACCCCCCCAACTGAAGCTTTCTTT. It is translated as CASGLADTPPTEAFF.

V is TRBV11-2 and J is TRBJ2-5, with 12 bases matching TRBD2. Germline V gene lookup returns CDR1 SGHAT and CDR2 FQNNGV. The CDR3 runs to 17 residues. The J segment lost 5 bases and the V segment lost 3 bases, leaving 10 bases of the junction unmatched. The CDR3 sequence: CASSFGMTSGGMETQYF. CDR3 nucleotides: TGTGCCAGCAGCTTTGGGATGACTAGCGGGGGTATGGAGACCCAGTACTTC.

This clonotype was picked up a small number of times. The rearrangement uses TRBV20-1 and TRBJ2-7; 11 bases line up with TRBD2. From germline, CDR1 is DFQATT and CDR2 SNEGSKA (reference sequence). Trimming cost V 6 bases and J 2 bases; bases outside gene matches: 6. The CDR3 extends over 14 amino acids. Written as DNA, the CDR3 is TGCAGTGCCCTGACTAGCGGGGACACCTACGAGCAGTACTTC. This sequence encodes CSALTSGDTYEQYF.

This clonotype was recorded at least ten times. This chain connects TRBV7-3 to TRBJ2-3, with no clear D. The CDR3 length is 14 residues. V lost 5 bases to trimming and J lost 2 bases, with 11 bases between them. The germline CDR1 and CDR2 sequences are SGHTA and FQGTGA. CDR3 in DNA: TGTGCCAGCAGCCACGACGGATCCACAGATACGCAGTATTTT. It is translated as CASSHDGSTDTQYF.

The V and J genes are TRBV29-1 and TRBJ2-4; D is possibly TRBD1 (5 bases). Trimming cost V 2 bases and J 9 bases, with 14 bases left between them. CDR3 size: 13 residues. CDR1 is SQVTM, CDR2 ANQGSEA, per germline. CDR3 protein: CSVELPGQGIQYF. The CDR3 DNA follows: TGCAGCGTTGAATTGCCAGGGCAGGGCATTCAGTACTTC.

The chain uses TRBV12-3 or TRBV12-4 and TRBJ1-4; D ambiguous. The CDR3 is 12 amino acids. Trimming left V 5 bases short and J 0 bases short, with 1 base between. The CDR3: CASSTTNEKLFF. DNA for the CDR3: TGTGCCAGCAGTACAACTAATGAAAAACTGTTTTTT.

This clonotype was seen only a few times. This chain uses TRBV12-3 or TRBV12-4 with TRBJ2-3; D is possibly TRBD1 (6 bases). The CDR3 runs 15 residues. V lost 7 bases and J lost 5, with 19 bases in between. CDR3 nucleotides: TGTGCCAGCATCCTAAAATGGGGGCCTGAAGATACGCAGTATTTT. Translated, it gives CASILKWGPEDTQYF.

The V gene is TRBV30, the J gene TRBJ1-1; the match to TRBD1 covers 8 bases. Germline V gene data show CDR1 as GTSNPN and CDR2 as SVGIG (reference sequence). Germline trimming cut 5 bases from V and 6 bases from J; bases unmatched to any gene: 5. The CDR3 length is 12 residues. CDR3 sequence reads: CAWVTGGSEAFF. The CDR3 DNA reads TGTGCCTGGGTTACAGGGGGGTCTGAAGCTTTCTTT.

The chain carries TRBV20-1 and TRBJ2-7, with D perhaps TRBD1 (7 bases). The germline CDR1 and CDR2 sequences are DFQATT and SNEGSKA (reference sequence). V lost 6 bases to trimming and J lost 6 bases, with 24 bases between them. There are 15 residues in the CDR3. Here the CDR3 reads CSAGGTMTGSAEQYF. CDR3 coding DNA: TGCAGTGCCGGAGGGACGATGACAGGGTCGGCCGAGCAGTACTTC.